The 28 T cell receptor beta chains presented below share a single source sample, sequenced in a study of blood T cells in healthy people across ages. Sample-barcoded 5' priming and a J-beta primer mix drove a second PCR of about 6 to 11 cycles. From the 5' RACE reads, TCRdb called clonotypes with MiXCR, one entry per CDR3 protein. The data show fewer than 900,000 distinct CDR3 sequences, roughly 50% seen once. Input material: blood. These receptor sequences come from a woman between 55 and 75 years old in good health.

This clonotype was picked up many times. The CDR3 protein is CASSQSSGRAQETQYF. Here the CDR3 DNA reads TGTGCCAGCAGCCAATCTAGCGGGAGGGCTCAAGAGACCCAGTACTTC. This chain connects TRBV13 to TRBJ2-5; 12 nucleotides match TRBD2. The CDR3 spans 16 residues. The trim removed 5 bases at V and 2 bases at J, leaving 6 bases unmatched. Germline V lookup: CDR1 PRHDT, CDR2 FYEKMQ (reference sequence).

This clonotype was observed a few times. The genes are TRBV3-1 and TRBJ2-3; no firm D call. Germline CDR1 is LGHDT and CDR2 is YNNKEL (reference sequence). CDR3 length equals 15 residues. Between the trimmed V and J ends, which lost 0 bases and 2 bases, there was a span of 9 bases. DNA for the CDR3: TGTGCCAGCAGCCAAGAAGTGTGGTACACAGATACGCAGTATTTT. This encodes CASSQEVWYTDTQYF.

Only a few counts were recorded for this clonotype. This chain uses TRBV6-5 with TRBJ1-2, with D unresolved. CDR1 is MNHEY, CDR2 SVGAGI, per germline. Trimming stripped 2 bases from V and 2 bases from J, with 12 bases between. This CDR3 has 15 residues. In DNA form, the CDR3 reads TGTGCCAGCAGTTACGTAGGGCGGGAGAACTATGGCTACACCTTC. This gives the protein CASSYVGRENYGYTF.

This chain uses TRBV20-1 with TRBJ2-7; 8 positions match TRBD2. Germline V gene lookup returns CDR1 DFQATT and CDR2 SNEGSKA (reference sequence). Unmatched junction bases numbered 11, after V lost 3 bases and J lost 7 bases. This CDR3 contains 14 residues. The DNA of the CDR3 is TGCAGTGCTAGCTTGGCGGGAGGCCGTCTTGAGCAGTACTTC. Its translation is CSASLAGGRLEQYF.

This clonotype was detected a few times. An end of the junction differs from the germline gene, which may be a read error. V and J are TRBV10-3 and TRBJ1-2; TRBD1 agrees at 9 bases. Germline V gene sequence: CDR1 ENHRY, CDR2 SYGVKD. This CDR3 is 13 amino acids long. The chain's CDR3 is CAIRPTGGDGYTF. The CDR3, as DNA: TGTGCTATCAGGCCGACAGGGGGGGACGGCTACACCTTC.

A few counts support this clonotype. The genes are TRBV3-1 and TRBJ2-2, with 8 bases that match TRBD1. Germline-derived CDR1 and CDR2 are LGHDT and YNNKEL (reference sequence). Germline trimming cut 4 bases from V and 4 bases from J; bases unmatched to any gene: 8. The CDR3 contains 16 residues. CDR3 DNA: TGTGCCAGCAGCCCTCGGACAGGGTGGAGCACCGGGGAGCTGTTTTTT. Amino acids: CASSPRTGWSTGELFF.

This clonotype has more than one count but fewer than ten. The rearrangement links TRBV7-2 to TRBJ2-7; the D gene is possibly TRBD1 (6 bases). CDR1 SGHTA and CDR2 FQGNSA come from the germline V gene. The V and J ends lost 1 base and 6 bases respectively, with 13 bases between them. This CDR3 is built from 14 residues. The CDR3 region is CASSLDPRGTEQYF. CDR3 sequence (DNA): TGTGCCAGCAGCTTAGATCCCAGGGGAACCGAGCAGTACTTC.

The V gene is TRBV12-3 or TRBV12-4, the J gene TRBJ2-1; 7 bases are a match to TRBD2. The V gene end was trimmed by 5 bases and the J gene end by 3 bases; junction bases not matched to a gene: 10. This CDR3 is 16 amino acids long. This CDR3 reads CASSPTGEGYYNEQFF. The CDR3 DNA follows: TGTGCCAGCAGTCCCACGGGGGAGGGATACTACAATGAGCAGTTCTTC.

This clonotype was seen only a few times. J is TRBJ1-2 and V is TRBV20-1, with 9 bases aligning to TRBD1. The germline CDR1 and CDR2 sequences are DFQATT and SNEGSKA (reference sequence). The trim removed 6 bases at V and 7 bases at J, leaving 6 bases unmatched. The CDR3 sequence is 12 residues long. The CDR3, as DNA: TGCAGTGCGACCGGGACAGGGTGTGGCTACACCTTC. Translating it yields CSATGTGCGYTF.

J is TRBJ2-2 and V is TRBV20-1, with 13 positions matching TRBD2. Germline V gene sequence: CDR1 DFQATT, CDR2 SNEGSKA (reference sequence). V lost 4 bases to trimming and J lost 5 bases; unmatched junction nucleotides: 1. The CDR3 totals 14 residues. The chain's CDR3 is CSATTSGGTGELFF. The DNA of the CDR3 is TGCAGTGCTACGACTAGCGGGGGGACCGGGGAGCTGTTTTTT.

Written as DNA, the CDR3 is TGCAGTGCTAGAGATGTTCGAGGGTTCCCCTACGAGCAGTACTTC. It specifies CSARDVRGFPYEQYF. This chain uses TRBV20-1 with TRBJ2-7; maybe TRBD2 (5 bases). The CDR3 runs 15 residues. Trimming pared 0 bases from V and 2 bases from J, leaving 14 bases between. Germline lookup yields CDR1 DFQATT and CDR2 SNEGSKA (reference sequence).

The V and J genes are TRBV10-3 and TRBJ2-1; 9 bases are shared with TRBD2. The DNA matches TRBJ2-7 better at its end, which makes the J call doubtful. Per the germline V gene, CDR1 is ENHRY and CDR2 is SYGVKD. CDR3 length equals 15 residues. The CDR3 region has the DNA TGTGCCATCAGGGATAGCGGGAGCTCCTACAATGAGCAGTACTTC. Its protein is CAIRDSGSSYNEQYF.

The chain has TRBV27 and TRBJ2-7; no reliable D call. Germline CDR1 MNHEY, CDR2 SMNVEV (reference sequence). V was pared by 3 bases and J by 2 bases, with 11 bases between. This CDR3 is built from 14 residues. CDR3 region: CASSFLLSPYEQYF. The CDR3 coding sequence is TGTGCCAGCAGTTTTCTCTTGTCCCCCTACGAGCAGTACTTC.

The chain recombines TRBV5-1 with TRBJ2-1; 7 bases agree with TRBD2. Germline values: CDR1 SGHRS, CDR2 YFSETQ. This CDR3 spans 12 amino acids. The V and J ends lost 3 bases and 8 bases, in that order; junction bases with no gene match: 2. For the CDR3, the DNA is TGCGCCAGCAGCTGGGGGGGAGATGAGCAGTTCTTC. It specifies CASSWGGDEQFF.

About this clonotype itself: A much bigger clone sits one base away, suggesting this may be a read error. The chain is built from TRBV7-2 and TRBJ2-7; 9 positions agree with TRBD2. The J call may not be correct, given that the DNA end is closer to TRBJ2-1. Looked up from germline, CDR1 is SGHTA and CDR2 is FQGNSA. This CDR3 spans 15 amino acids. For the CDR3, the DNA is TGTGCCAGCAGCTTAAGGAGCCTAGCGGGGCATGAGCAGTTCTTC. This translates into CASSLRSLAGHEQFF.

The V gene is TRBV20-1, the J gene TRBJ2-7; weak D call: TRBD1 (5 bases). This CDR3 spans 12 amino acids. V was shortened by 3 bases and J by 7 bases, with 13 bases between the two germline ends. CDR1 is DFQATT, CDR2 SNEGSKA, per germline (reference sequence). Here the CDR3 reads CSARGRLREQYF. The CDR3 nucleotides read TGCAGTGCTAGGGGGCGGCTTCGGGAGCAGTACTTC.

This clonotype was counted only a few times. The CDR3 sequence: CASSQEWGQPQHF. CDR3 bases: TGTGCCAGCAGCCAAGAATGGGGTCAGCCCCAGCATTTT. This rearrangement joins TRBV4-2 to TRBJ1-5, with D uncertain. Deletions cut 0 bases from V and 6 bases from J, with 6 bases between. Per germline, CDR1 LGHNA and CDR2 YNFKEQ. This CDR3 has 13 amino acids.

This clonotype occurred a few times. V is TRBV20-1 and J is TRBJ2-5, with D possibly being TRBD1 or TRBD2 (5 bases each). The DNA end is a closer match to TRBJ2-7, so the J assignment may be wrong. The CDR3 consists of 13 residues. From germline, CDR1 is DFQATT and CDR2 SNEGSKA (reference sequence). The CDR3 region is CSARGDVSYEQYF. The CDR3 DNA is TGCAGTGCTAGGGGGGATGTCTCCTACGAGCAGTACTTC.

The chain is built from TRBV11-2 and TRBJ2-1, with 12 bases that match TRBD2. The CDR3 runs 15 residues. The V and J ends lost 5 bases and 3 bases, in that order; junction bases with no gene match: 2. Germline CDR1 SGHAT, CDR2 FQNNGV. CDR3 bases: TGTGCCAGCAGCACTAGCGGGAGGTTCTACAATGAGCAGTTCTTC. This codes for CASSTSGRFYNEQFF.

At least ten counts were recorded for this clonotype. The genes are TRBV3-1 and TRBJ2-1; 8 nucleotides line up with TRBD2. This CDR3 has 15 amino acids. Unmatched junction bases numbered 5, after V lost 3 bases and J lost 4 bases. From germline, CDR1 is LGHDT and CDR2 YNNKEL (reference sequence). The DNA for the CDR3 is TGTGCCAGCAGCCAGGAACTAGCGGTTTACAATGAGCAGTTCTTC. Encoded protein: CASSQELAVYNEQFF.

This clonotype turned up a few times. The chain combines TRBV29-1 with TRBJ1-2, with 8 bases that match TRBD1. This CDR3 is 12 amino acids long. Germline-derived CDR1 and CDR2 are SQVTM and ANQGSEA. The junction had 5 bases not matched to a gene; V was cut back by 7 bases and J by 4 bases. The CDR3 region has the DNA TGCAGCGCCGGACAGGGCACCTATGGCTACACCTTC. The encoded protein is CSAGQGTYGYTF.

This clonotype was detected only once. The chain links TRBV7-9 to TRBJ1-1; D gene uncertain. V lost 5 bases and J 7 bases, leaving 5 bases between the germline ends. The CDR3 has 10 residues. Germline lookup yields CDR1 SEHNR and CDR2 FQNEAQ (reference sequence). CDR3 nucleotide sequence: TGTGCCAGCAGCAATGTTGAAGCTTTCTTT. Amino acid sequence: CASSNVEAFF.

The J gene is TRBJ2-1, the V gene TRBV20-1; possibly TRBD2 for D (5 bases). Trimming pared 3 bases from V and 0 bases from J, leaving 12 bases between. This CDR3 is 15 amino acids long. CDR1 is DFQATT, CDR2 SNEGSKA, per germline (reference sequence). The CDR3 spells CSASSVPFSYNEQFF. The CDR3 DNA reads TGCAGTGCTAGTAGCGTACCCTTCTCCTACAATGAGCAGTTCTTC.

This clonotype was counted at least ten times. The chain uses TRBV4-1 and TRBJ2-7; 7 bases agree with TRBD1. The length of the CDR3 is 15 residues. Germline CDR1 MGHRA, CDR2 YSYEKL. The junction had 8 bases not matched to a gene; V was cut back by 4 bases and J by 2 bases. For the CDR3, the DNA is TGCGCCAGCAGCCCCCTGACAGGGCCTCCCTACGAGCAGTACTTC. Protein sequence: CASSPLTGPPYEQYF.

The chain is built from TRBV6-6 and TRBJ2-1; 8 bases agree with TRBD1. In germline, CDR1 is MNHNY, CDR2 SVGAGI (reference sequence). After removal of 7 bases from V and 4 bases from J, the junction contained 3 bases not matched to a gene. CDR3 length: 13 amino acids. The CDR3 DNA is TGTGCCAGCAACGGACAGGGTTACAATGAGCAGTTCTTC. Amino acid sequence: CASNGQGYNEQFF.

The V and J genes are TRBV6-2 or TRBV6-3 and TRBJ2-5; D is ambiguous. The J call is uncertain, as TRBJ2-4 better fits the DNA end. The CDR3 is made up of 12 amino acids. Germline V lookup: CDR1 MNHEY, CDR2 SVGEGT. CDR3 nucleotides: TGTGCCAGCAGTTACTCGCCGTACATTCAGTACTTC. Translation gives CASSYSPYIQYF.

The chain has TRBV20-1 and TRBJ2-1; weak D call: TRBD1 (5 bases). The germline V and J ends were trimmed by 3 bases and 2 bases, with 8 bases remaining between them. In germline, CDR1 is DFQATT, CDR2 SNEGSKA (reference sequence). This CDR3 contains 13 residues. CDR3 residues: CSARGRPYNEQFF. The CDR3 region has the DNA TGCAGTGCTAGGGGGCGCCCCTACAATGAGCAGTTCTTC.

The chain joins TRBV9 to TRBJ2-5; 9 positions match TRBD1. The J call is uncertain, as TRBJ2-7 better fits the DNA end. The germline V gene encodes CDR1 SGDLS and CDR2 YYNGEE. The CDR3 spans 15 residues. The CDR3 loop reads CASSPTGGAGVEQYF. CDR3 in DNA: TGTGCCAGCAGCCCCACAGGGGGCGCGGGGGTCGAGCAGTACTTC.